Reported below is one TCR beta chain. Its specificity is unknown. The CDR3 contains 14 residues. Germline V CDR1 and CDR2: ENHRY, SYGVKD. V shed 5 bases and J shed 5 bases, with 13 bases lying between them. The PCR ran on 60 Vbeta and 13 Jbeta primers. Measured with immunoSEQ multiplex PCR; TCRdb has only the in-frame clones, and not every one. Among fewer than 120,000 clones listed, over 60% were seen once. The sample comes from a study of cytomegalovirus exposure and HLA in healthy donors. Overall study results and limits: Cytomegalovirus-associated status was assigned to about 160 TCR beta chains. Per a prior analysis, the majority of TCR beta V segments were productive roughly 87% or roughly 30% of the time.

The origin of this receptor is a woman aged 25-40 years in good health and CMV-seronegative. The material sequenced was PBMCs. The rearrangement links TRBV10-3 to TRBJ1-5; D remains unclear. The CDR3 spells CAISKSGFDQPQHF. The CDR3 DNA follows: TGTGCCATCAGTAAAAGCGGGTTTGATCAGCCCCAGCATTTT.